A selection of T cell receptor beta chains follows, all from one sample in a study of blood T cell repertoires in COVID-19. The data were produced by immunoSEQ multiplex PCR, yet TCRdb's version contains in-frame clones alone and is incomplete. The sample contains about 180,000 clones, roughly 85% of which appear only once. The specimen was peripheral blood. The receptors were sampled from a man aged 50 or older with active or convalescent COVID-19. CDR3s include the opening cysteine and the closing phenylalanine or tryptophan. A D gene is named only where the DNA matches it firmly. Expanded clones are given a class, and other clones once, few, many or no size at all.

>TRBJ1-6|.|TRBD1|TRBV4-1
CASSQVPRTGNSPLHF
TGCGCCAGCAGCCAAGTTCCCAGGACAGGGAATTCACCCCTCCACTTT
>TRBJ2-1|.|TRBD2|TRBV15
CATSRDHPSGAYNEQFF
TGTGCCACCAGCAGAGATCACCCTAGCGGCGCCTACAATGAGCAGTTCTTC
>TRBJ1-2|.|TRBD1|TRBV9
CASSAGQLGVGYTF
TGTGCCAGCAGCGCGGGACAGCTCGGAGTAGGCTACACCTTC
>TRBJ2-5|.|.|TRBV2
CASREDRQETQYF
TGTGCCAGCAGGGAGGACCGACAAGAGACCCAGTACTTC
>TRBJ1-1|.|.|TRBV9
CASSVVWGDTEAFF
TGTGCCAGCAGCGTAGTGTGGGGAGACACTGAAGCTTTCTTT
>TRBJ2-7|many|.|TRBV5-1
CASSWAGTGSYEQYF
TGCGCCAGCAGCTGGGCCGGGACTGGCTCCTACGAGCAGTACTTC
>TRBJ1-5|.|TRBD1|TRBV19
CASSIRQGLYSNQPQHF
TGTGCCAGTAGTATTCGACAGGGGCTTTATAGCAATCAGCCCCAGCATTTT
>TRBJ1-1|.|.|TRBV11-2
CASRPGGPGNTEAFF
TGTGCCAGCAGACCCGGGGGTCCGGGTAACACTGAAGCTTTCTTT
>TRBJ1-6|.|.|TRBV28
CASSSSQGQVSPLHF
TGTGCCAGCAGTTCATCACAGGGTCAGGTTTCACCCCTCCACTTT
>TRBJ1-5|.|.|TRBV5-5
CASSLEGGVADQPQHF
TGTGCCAGCAGCTTGGAAGGGGGGGTGGCAGATCAGCCCCAGCATTTT
>TRBJ2-3|.|TRBD1|TRBV10-3
CAIWTGYTDTQYF
TGTGCCATCTGGACAGGTTACACAGATACGCAGTATTTT
>TRBJ1-1|once|TRBD1|TRBV6-5
CASSYTGQGVTEAFF
TGTGCCAGCAGTTACACCGGACAGGGTGTCACTGAAGCTTTCTTT
>TRBJ2-7|.|TRBD1|TRBV18
CASSRTGTDSPYEQYF
TGTGCCAGCTCACGTACCGGGACAGACTCACCCTACGAGCAGTACTTC
>TRBJ2-7|.|TRBD1|TRBV11-3
CASSFDRASEQYF
TGTGCCAGCAGCTTTGACAGGGCTAGCGAGCAGTACTTC
>TRBJ2-7|.|TRBD2|TRBV28
CASRATSGEQYF
TGTGCCAGCAGAGCGACTAGCGGGGAGCAGTACTTC
>TRBJ1-5|.|TRBD1|TRBV27
CASSQGTDANQPQHF
TGTGCCAGCAGTCAAGGGACAGACGCAAATCAGCCCCAGCATTTT
>TRBJ2-2|.|.|TRBV7-9
CASSLFETDSGELFF
TGTGCCAGCAGCTTATTTGAAACAGACAGCGGGGAGCTGTTTTTT
>TRBJ1-1|.|.|TRBV5-1
CASSYMEGTEAFF
TGCGCCAGCAGCTATATGGAGGGGACTGAAGCTTTCTTT
>TRBJ1-5|.|.|TRBV28
CATFGGNQPQHF
TGTGCCACTTTTGGAGGGAACCAGCCCCAGCATTTT
>TRBJ1-2|.|.|TRBV30
CAWQPQGGYGYTF
TGTGCCTGGCAGCCTCAGGGAGGGTATGGCTACACCTTC
>TRBJ1-6|.|TRBD1|TRBV6-5
CASQQGAHNSPLHF
TGTGCCAGCCAACAGGGGGCGCATAATTCACCCCTCCACTTT
>TRBJ1-4|.|.|TRBV9
CASSVGGGVATNEKLFF
TGTGCCAGCAGCGTAGGTGGAGGGGTCGCGACTAATGAAAAACTGTTTTTT
>TRBJ2-7|.|.|TRBV5-1
CASSVDRAYEQYF
TGCGCCAGCAGCGTGGACAGAGCCTACGAGCAGTACTTC